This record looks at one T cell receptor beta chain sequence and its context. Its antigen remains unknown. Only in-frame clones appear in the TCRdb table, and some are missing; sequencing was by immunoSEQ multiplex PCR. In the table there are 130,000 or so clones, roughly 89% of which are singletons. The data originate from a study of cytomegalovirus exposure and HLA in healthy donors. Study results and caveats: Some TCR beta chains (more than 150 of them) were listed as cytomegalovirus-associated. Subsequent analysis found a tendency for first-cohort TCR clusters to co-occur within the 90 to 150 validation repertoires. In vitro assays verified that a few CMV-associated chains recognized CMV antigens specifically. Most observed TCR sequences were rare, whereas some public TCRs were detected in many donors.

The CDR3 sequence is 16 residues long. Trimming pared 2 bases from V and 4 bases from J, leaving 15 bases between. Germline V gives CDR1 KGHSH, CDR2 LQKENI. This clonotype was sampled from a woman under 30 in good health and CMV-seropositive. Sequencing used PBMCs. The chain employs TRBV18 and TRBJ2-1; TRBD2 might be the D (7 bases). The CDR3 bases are TGTGCCAGCTCACCAACAGGGCGGGGGTTTTACAATGAGCAGTTCTTC. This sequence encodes CASSPTGRGFYNEQFF.